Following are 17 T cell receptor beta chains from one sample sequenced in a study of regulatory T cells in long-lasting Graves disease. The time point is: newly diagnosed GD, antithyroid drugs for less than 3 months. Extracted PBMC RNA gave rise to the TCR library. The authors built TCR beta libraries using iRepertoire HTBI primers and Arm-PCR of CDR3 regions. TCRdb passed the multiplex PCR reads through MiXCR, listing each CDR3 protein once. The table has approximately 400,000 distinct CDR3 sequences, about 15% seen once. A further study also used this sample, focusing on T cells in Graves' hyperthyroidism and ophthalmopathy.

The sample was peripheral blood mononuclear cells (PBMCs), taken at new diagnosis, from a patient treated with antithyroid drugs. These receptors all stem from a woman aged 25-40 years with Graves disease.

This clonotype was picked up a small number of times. The CDR3 DNA reads TGTGCCAGCAACGGAGGGACAACCTATGGCTACACCTTC. Amino acids: CASNGGTTYGYTF. The rearrangement uses TRBV7-9 and TRBJ1-2; a weak D match, TRBD1 (6 bases). In germline, CDR1 is SEHNR, CDR2 FQNEAQ (reference sequence). The CDR3 totals 13 residues. The V end was cut by 7 bases, the J end by 4 bases, with 13 bases between.

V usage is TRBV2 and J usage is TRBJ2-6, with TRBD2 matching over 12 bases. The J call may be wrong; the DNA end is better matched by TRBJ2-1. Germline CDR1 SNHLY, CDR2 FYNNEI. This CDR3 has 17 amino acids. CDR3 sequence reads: CASSEWLAGGRTGEQFF. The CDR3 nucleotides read TGTGCCAGCAGTGAATGGCTAGCGGGAGGGCGGACCGGGGAGCAGTTCTTC.

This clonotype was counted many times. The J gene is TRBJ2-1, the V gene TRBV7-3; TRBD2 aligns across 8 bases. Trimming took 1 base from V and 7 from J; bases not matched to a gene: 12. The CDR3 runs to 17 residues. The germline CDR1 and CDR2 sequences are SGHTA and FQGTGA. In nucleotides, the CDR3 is TGTGCCAGCAGCTTAAACCCAGCGGGAGCTCTAGGTAATGAGCAGTTCTTC. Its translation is CASSLNPAGALGNEQFF.

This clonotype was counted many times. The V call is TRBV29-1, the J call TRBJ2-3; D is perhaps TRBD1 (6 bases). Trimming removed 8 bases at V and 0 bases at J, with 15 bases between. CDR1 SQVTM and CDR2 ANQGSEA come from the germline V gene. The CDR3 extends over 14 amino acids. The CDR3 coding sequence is TGCAGCCCATTGAAAACAGGGAGCACAGATACGCAGTATTTT. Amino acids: CSPLKTGSTDTQYF.

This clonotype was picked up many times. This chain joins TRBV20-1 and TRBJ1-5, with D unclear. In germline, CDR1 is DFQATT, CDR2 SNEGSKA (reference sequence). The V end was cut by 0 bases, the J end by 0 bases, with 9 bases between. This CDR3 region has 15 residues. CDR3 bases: TGCAGTGCTAGAGATTCGTTTTATAGCAATCAGCCCCAGCATTTT. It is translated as CSARDSFYSNQPQHF.

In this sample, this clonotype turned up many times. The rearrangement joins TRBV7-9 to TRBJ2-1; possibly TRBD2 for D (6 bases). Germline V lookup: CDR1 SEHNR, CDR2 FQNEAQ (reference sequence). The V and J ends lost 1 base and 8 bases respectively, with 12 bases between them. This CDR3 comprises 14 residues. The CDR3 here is CASSLEGSGDEQFF. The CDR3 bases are TGTGCCAGCAGCTTAGAGGGATCGGGAGATGAGCAGTTCTTC.

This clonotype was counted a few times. CDR3 residues: CASSDRDRNEQYF. In DNA, the CDR3 is TGTGCCAGCAGCGACCGGGACAGGAACGAGCAGTACTTC. V gene TRBV2 combines with J gene TRBJ2-7; 8 bases map to TRBD1. CDR1 and CDR2 (germline): SNHLY, FYNNEI. The CDR3 is 13 amino acids. V was clipped by 6 bases and J by 5 bases; unmatched bases: 6.

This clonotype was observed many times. The DNA for the CDR3 is TGCAGTGCTAGAGACAGGGGTTTCGCCGGGGAGCTGTTTTTT. Translation gives CSARDRGFAGELFF. The chain links TRBV20-1 to TRBJ2-2, with a tentative D call TRBD1 (6 bases). Looked up from germline, CDR1 is DFQATT and CDR2 is SNEGSKA (reference sequence). This CDR3 has 14 amino acids. Trimming cost V 0 bases and J 6 bases, with 11 bases left between them.

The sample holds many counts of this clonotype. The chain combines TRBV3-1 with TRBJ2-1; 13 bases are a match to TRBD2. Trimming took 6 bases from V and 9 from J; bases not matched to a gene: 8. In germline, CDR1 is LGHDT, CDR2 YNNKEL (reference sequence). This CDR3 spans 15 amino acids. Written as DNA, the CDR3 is TGTGCCAGCAGTCCAGGACTAGCGGGAGATGGTGAGCAGTTCTTC. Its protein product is CASSPGLAGDGEQFF.

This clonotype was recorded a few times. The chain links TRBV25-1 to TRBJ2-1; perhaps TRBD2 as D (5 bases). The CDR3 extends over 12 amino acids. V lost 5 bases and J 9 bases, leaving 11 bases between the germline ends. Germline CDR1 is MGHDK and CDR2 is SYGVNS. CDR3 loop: CASSWTFAEQFF. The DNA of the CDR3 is TGTGCCAGCAGTTGGACTTTCGCTGAGCAGTTCTTC.

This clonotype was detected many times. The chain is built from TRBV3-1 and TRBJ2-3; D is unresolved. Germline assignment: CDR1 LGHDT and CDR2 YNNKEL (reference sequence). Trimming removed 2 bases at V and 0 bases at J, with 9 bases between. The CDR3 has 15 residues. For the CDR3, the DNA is TGTGCCAGCAGCCAATCAGCTACGAGCACAGATACGCAGTATTTT. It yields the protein CASSQSATSTDTQYF.

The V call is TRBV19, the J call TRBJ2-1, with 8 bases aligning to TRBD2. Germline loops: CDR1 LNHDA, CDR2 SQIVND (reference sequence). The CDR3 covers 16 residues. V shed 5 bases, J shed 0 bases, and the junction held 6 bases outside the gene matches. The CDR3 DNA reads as TGTGCCAGTAGTCCTCGTGGGACTAGCTCCTACAATGAGCAGTTCTTC. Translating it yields CASSPRGTSSYNEQFF.

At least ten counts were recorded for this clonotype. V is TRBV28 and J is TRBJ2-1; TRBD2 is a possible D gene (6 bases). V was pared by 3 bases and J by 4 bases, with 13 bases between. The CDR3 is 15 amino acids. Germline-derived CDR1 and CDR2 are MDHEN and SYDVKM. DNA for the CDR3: TGTGCCAGCAGTTTCTTTAACGCGGGGTACAATGAGCAGTTCTTC. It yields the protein CASSFFNAGYNEQFF.

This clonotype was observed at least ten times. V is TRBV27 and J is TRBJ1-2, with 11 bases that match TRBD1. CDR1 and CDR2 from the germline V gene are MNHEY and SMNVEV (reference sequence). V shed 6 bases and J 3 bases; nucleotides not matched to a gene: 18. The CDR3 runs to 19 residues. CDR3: CASRRWDRGTRMAYYGYTF. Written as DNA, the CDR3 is TGTGCCAGCAGGCGATGGGACAGGGGGACCAGGATGGCTTACTATGGCTACACCTTC.

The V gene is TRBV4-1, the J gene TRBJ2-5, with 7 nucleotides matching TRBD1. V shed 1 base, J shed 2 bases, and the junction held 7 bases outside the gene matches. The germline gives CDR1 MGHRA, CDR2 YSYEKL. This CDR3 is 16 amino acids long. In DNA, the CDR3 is TGCGCCAGCAGCCAAGCCCTGACAGGGAATCAAGAGACCCAGTACTTC. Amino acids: CASSQALTGNQETQYF.

For the CDR3, the DNA is TGCGCCAGCAGGCCCTTCCCCGGGGAGCTGTTTTTT. Protein product: CASRPFPGELFF. This chain uses TRBV4-1 with TRBJ2-2, with D hard to call. V was trimmed by 6 bases and J by 6 bases, leaving 8 bases between them. The CDR3 consists of 12 residues. Germline loops: CDR1 MGHRA, CDR2 YSYEKL.

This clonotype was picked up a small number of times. Here the CDR3 reads CASSPRLGTSGNQETQYF. The CDR3 DNA sequence: TGTGCCAGCAGCCCCCGCCTCGGGACTAGCGGGAACCAAGAGACCCAGTACTTC. The gene calls are TRBV14 and TRBJ2-5, with 13 bases that match TRBD2. The CDR3 has 18 residues. Unmatched junction bases numbered 8, after V lost 4 bases and J lost 0 bases. Germline V gene data show CDR1 as SGHDN and CDR2 as FVKESK.